Here is one T cell receptor (beta chain) with its context. The record originates from a study of blood T cell repertoires in COVID-19. About the research overall: Sources were T cells, B-cell-depleted T cells, or PBMCs; the material itself was cDNA or gDNA.

From germline, CDR1 is SGHAT and CDR2 FQNNGV. V shed 1 base, J shed 4 bases, and the junction held 3 bases outside the gene matches. CDR3 length equals 14 residues. Per the authors' pipeline: Quantification of nucleated cells was approximated via reference gene primer amplification. Repertoires were generated with immunoSEQ multiplex PCR, while TCRdb's copy carries only in-frame clones and drops some. V, J and clone size derive from that table, while D and trimming were established from the DNA sequence. The table records 35,000 to 55,000 clones, roughly 90% of them present only once. Sequences were obtained from peripheral blood. The V and J genes are TRBV11-2 and TRBJ2-5; 7 nucleotides line up with TRBD2. The clonotype was recovered from a human donor in a cohort sampled during active COVID-19. CDR3 sequence: CASSLGIAGETQYF. The CDR3 DNA reads as TGTGCCAGCAGCTTAGGGATAGCGGGAGAGACCCAGTACTTC.